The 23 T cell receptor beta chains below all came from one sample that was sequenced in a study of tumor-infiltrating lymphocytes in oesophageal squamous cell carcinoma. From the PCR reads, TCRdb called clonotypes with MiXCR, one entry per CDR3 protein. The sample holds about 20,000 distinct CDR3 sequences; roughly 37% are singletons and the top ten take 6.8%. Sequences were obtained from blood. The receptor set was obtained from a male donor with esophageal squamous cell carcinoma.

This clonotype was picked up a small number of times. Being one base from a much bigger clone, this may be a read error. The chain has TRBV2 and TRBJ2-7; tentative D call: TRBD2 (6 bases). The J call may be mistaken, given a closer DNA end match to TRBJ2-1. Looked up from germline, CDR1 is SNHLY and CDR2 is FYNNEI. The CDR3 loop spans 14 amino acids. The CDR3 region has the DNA TGTGCCAGCAGTGAGGGGGGACTTGACTACGAGCAGTTCTTC. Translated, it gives CASSEGGLDYEQFF.

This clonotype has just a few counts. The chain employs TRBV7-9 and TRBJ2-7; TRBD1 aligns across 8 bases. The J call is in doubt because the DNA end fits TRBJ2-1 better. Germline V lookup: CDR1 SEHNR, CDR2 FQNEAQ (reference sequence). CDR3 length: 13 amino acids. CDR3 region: CASRRQGYNEQFF. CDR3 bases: TGTGCCAGCAGACGACAGGGGTACAATGAGCAGTTCTTC.

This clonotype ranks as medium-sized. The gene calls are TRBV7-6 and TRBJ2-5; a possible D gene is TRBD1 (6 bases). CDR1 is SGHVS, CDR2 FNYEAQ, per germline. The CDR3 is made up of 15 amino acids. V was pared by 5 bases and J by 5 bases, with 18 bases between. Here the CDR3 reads CASSTTTGPEETQYF. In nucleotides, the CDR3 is TGTGCCAGCAGCACGACAACAGGGCCCGAGGAGACCCAGTACTTC.

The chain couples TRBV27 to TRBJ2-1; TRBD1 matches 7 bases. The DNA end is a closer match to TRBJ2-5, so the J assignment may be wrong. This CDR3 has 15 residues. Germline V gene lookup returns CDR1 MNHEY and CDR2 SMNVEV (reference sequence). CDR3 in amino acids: CASSFSPPTGTTQYF. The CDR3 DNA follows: TGTGCCAGCAGTTTCAGTCCTCCGACAGGGACGACCCAGTACTTC.

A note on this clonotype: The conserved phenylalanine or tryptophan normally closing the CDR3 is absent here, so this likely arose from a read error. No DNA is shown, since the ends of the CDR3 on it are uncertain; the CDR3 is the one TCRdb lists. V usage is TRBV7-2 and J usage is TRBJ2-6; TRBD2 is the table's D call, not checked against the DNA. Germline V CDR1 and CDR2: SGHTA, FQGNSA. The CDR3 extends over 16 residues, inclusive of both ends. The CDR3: CASSPRGASYEQYFGA.

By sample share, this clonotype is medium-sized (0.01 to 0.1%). CDR3 residues: CASSGGGWDQPQHF. The DNA for the CDR3 is TGTGCCAGCAGCGGGGGGGGATGGGATCAGCCCCAGCATTTT. The chain combines TRBV7-9 with TRBJ1-5, with a weak D call TRBD1 (5 bases). Per germline, CDR1 SEHNR and CDR2 FQNEAQ (reference sequence). CDR3 length: 14 residues. Trimming took 5 bases from V and 5 from J, leaving 13 bases between them.

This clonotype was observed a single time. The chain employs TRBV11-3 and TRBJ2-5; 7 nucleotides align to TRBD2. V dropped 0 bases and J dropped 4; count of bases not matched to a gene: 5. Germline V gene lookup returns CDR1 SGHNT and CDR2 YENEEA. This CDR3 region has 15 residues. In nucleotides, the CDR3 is TGTGCCAGCAGCTTAGATTCAGGCGGGGGAGAGACCCAGTACTTC. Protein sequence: CASSLDSGGGETQYF.

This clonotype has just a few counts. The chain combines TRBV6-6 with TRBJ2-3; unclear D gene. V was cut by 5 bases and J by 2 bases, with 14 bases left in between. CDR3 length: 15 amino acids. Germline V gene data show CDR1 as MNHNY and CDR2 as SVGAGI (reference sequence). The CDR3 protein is CASSDRYLATDTQYF. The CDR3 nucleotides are TGTGCCAGCAGTGACCGGTACCTGGCCACAGATACGCAGTATTTT.

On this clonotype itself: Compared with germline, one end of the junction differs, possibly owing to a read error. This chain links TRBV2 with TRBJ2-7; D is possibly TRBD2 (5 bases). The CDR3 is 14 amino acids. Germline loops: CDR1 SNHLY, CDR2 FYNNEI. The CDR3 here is CASSARVGNSPLHF. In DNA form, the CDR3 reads TGTGCCAGCAGTGCGAGGGTAGGGAATTCACCCCTCCACTTC.

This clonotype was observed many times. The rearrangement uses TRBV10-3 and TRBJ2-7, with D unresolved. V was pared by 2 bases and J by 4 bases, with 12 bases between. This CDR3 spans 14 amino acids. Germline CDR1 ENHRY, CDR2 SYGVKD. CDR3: CAISETSGSYEQYF. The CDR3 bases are TGTGCCATCAGTGAGACGTCCGGGTCTTACGAGCAGTACTTC.

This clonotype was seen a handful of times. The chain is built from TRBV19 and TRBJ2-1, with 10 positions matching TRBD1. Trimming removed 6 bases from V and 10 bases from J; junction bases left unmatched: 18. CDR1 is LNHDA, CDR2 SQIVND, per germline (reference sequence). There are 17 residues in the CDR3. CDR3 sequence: CASSLAGTGAGVWEQFF. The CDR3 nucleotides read TGTGCCAGTAGCCTCGCCGGGACAGGGGCAGGGGTCTGGGAGCAGTTCTTC.

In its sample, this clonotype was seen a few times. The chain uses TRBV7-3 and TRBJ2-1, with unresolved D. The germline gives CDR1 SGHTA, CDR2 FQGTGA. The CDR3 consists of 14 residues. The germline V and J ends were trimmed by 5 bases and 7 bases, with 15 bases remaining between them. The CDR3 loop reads CASSPYFLGNEQFF. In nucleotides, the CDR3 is TGTGCCAGCAGCCCCTACTTCCTAGGTAATGAGCAGTTCTTC.

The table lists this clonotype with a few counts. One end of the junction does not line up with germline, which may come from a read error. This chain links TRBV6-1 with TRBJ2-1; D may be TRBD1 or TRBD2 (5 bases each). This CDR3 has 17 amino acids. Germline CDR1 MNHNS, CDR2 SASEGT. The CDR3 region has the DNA TGTGCCAGCAGCTGGGGACGCCCGAGCTCCTATAATTCACCCCTCCACTTC. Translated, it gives CASSWGRPSSYNSPLHF.

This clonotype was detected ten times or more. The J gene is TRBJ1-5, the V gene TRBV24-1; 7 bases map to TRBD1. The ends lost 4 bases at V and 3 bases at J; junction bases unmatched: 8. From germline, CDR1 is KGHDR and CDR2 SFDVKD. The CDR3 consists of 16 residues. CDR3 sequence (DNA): TGTGCCACCAGTGAACGGGACAGTCGAAACAATCAGCCCCAGCATTTT. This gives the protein CATSERDSRNNQPQHF.

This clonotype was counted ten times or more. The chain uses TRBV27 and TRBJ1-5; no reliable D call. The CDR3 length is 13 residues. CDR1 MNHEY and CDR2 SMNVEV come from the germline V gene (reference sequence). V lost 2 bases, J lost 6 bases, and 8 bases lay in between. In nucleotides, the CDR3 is TGTGCCAGCAGTTTAAGCCGAACTCAGCCCCAGCATTTT. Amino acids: CASSLSRTQPQHF.

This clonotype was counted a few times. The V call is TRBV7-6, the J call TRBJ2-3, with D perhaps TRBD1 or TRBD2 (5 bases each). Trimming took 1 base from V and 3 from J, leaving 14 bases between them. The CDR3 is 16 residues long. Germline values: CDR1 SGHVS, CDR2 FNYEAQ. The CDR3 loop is CASSLVARGLTDTQYF. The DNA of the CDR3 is TGTGCCAGCAGCTTAGTCGCGAGGGGATTAACAGATACGCAGTATTTT.

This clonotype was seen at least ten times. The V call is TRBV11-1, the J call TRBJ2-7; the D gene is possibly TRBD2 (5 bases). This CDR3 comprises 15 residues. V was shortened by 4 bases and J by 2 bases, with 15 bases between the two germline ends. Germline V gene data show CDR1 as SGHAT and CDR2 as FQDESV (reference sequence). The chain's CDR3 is CASSSSSGRTYEQYF. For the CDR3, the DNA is TGTGCCAGCAGCTCCAGCAGCGGACGGACCTACGAGCAGTACTTC. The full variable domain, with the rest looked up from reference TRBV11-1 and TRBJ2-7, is EAEVAQSPRYKITEKSQAVAFWCDPISGHATLYWYRQILGQGPELLVQFQDESVVDDSQLPKDRFSAERLKGVDSTLKIQPAELGDSAMYLCASSSSSGRTYEQYFGPGTRLTVT.

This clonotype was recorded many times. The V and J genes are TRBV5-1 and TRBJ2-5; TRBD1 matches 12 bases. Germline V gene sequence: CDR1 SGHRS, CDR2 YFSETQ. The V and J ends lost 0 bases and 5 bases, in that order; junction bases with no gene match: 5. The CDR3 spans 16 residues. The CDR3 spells CASSLAGTGGSETQYF. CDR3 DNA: TGCGCCAGCAGCTTGGCCGGGACAGGGGGCTCCGAGACCCAGTACTTC.

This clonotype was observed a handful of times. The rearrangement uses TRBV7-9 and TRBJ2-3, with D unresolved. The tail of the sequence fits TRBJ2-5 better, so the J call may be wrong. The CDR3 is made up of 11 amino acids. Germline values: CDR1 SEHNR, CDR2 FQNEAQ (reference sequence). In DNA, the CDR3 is TGTGCCAGCAGCCAAAGGCAGGCCCAGTACTTC. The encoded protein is CASSQRQAQYF.

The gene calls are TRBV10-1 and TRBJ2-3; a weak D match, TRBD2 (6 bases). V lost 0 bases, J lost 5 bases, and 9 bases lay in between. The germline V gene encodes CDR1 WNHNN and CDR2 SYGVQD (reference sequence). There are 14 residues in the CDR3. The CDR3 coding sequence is TGCGCCAGCAGTGAGTCTCTGGGGGGAGATACGCAGTATTTT. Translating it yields CASSESLGGDTQYF.

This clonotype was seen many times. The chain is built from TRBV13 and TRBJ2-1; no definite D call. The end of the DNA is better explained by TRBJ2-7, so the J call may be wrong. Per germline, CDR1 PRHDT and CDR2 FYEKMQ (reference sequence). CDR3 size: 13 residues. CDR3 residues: CASSLTGTNEQYF. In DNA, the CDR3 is TGTGCCAGCAGCTTGACTGGTACCAATGAGCAGTACTTC.

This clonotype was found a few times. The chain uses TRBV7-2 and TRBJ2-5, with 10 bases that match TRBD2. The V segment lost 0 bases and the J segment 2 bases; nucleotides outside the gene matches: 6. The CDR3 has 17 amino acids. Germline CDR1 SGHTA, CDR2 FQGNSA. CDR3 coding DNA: TGTGCCAGCAGCTTAGCGTGGAGACTAGCGGGTCAAGAGACCCAGTACTTC. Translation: CASSLAWRLAGQETQYF. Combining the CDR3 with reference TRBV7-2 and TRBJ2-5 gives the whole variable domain GAGVSQSPSNKVTEKGKDVELRCDPISGHTALYWYRQSLGQGLEFLIYFQGNSAPDKSGLPSDRFSAERTGGSVSTLTIQRTQQEDSAVYLCASSLAWRLAGQETQYFGPGTRLLVL.

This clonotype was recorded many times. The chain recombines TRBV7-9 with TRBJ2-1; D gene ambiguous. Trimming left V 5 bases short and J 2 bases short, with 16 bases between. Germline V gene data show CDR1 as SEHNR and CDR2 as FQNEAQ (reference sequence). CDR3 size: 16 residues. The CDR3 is CASSRLGQLTYNEQFF. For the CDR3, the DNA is TGTGCCAGCAGCCGCCTAGGGCAGCTGACCTACAATGAGCAGTTCTTC.